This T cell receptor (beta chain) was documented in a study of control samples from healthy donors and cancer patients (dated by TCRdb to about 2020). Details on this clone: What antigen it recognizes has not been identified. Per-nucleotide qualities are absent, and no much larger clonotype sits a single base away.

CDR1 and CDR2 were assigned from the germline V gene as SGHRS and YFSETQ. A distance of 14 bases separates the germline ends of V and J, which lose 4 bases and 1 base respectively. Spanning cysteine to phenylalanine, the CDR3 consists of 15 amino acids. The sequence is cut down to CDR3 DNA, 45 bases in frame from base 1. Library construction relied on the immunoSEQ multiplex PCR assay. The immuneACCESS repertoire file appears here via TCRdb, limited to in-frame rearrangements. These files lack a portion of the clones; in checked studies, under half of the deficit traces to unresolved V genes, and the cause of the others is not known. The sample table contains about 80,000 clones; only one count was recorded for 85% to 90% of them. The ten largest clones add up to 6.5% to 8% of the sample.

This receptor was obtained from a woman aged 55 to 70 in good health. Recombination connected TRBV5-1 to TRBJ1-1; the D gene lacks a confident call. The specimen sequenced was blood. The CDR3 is CASSPRFGGNTEAFF. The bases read TGCGCCAGCAGCCCACGTTTCGGTGGGAACACTGAAGCTTTCTTT.